The clone carrying this TCR beta chain was found a few times. The antigen remains unidentified. The data were produced by immunoSEQ multiplex PCR, yet TCRdb's version contains in-frame clones alone and is incomplete. The data show some 64,000 clones, approximately 90% seen once. In every patient, relapse followed autologous stem cell transplantation, while exposure to brentuximab vedotin differed. The study recorded best responses of complete response, partial response or progressive disease. This specimen belongs to a study of PD-1 blockade in classical Hodgkin lymphoma. Across the study: Patients had nivolumab dosed at 3 mg/kg, delivered intravenously every 2 weeks.

Trimming removed 7 bases from V and 5 bases from J, with 20 bases in between. This CDR3 is built from 15 residues. Germline V lookup: CDR1 MNHEY, CDR2 SVGAGI. Study results and limitations: Patients were excluded if nivolumab began under 1 year after ASCT (the autologous transplant).

The source material was peripheral blood mononuclear cells (PBMCs), sampled at baseline. This sequence was found in a human donor with classical Hodgkin lymphoma. The gene calls are TRBV6-5 and TRBJ2-5; TRBD2 might be the D (5 bases). The CDR3 loop reads CASTNRGGPGETQYF. As DNA, the CDR3 is TGTGCCAGCACGAACCGGGGTGGCCCTGGGGAGACCCAGTACTTC.